Listed below are T cell receptor beta chains from one sample, sequenced in a study of response to subunit inactivated influenza vaccine. A single record per CDR3 protein comes from TCRdb applying MiXCR to the RT-PCR reads. The sample comprises 400,000 to 550,000 distinct CDR3 sequences, 25% of which are singletons, and 1.5% to 2% rests with the top ten. The specimen comprised CD4+ T cells sorted from PBMCs, sampled roughly 5 days after vaccination. The receptors derive from a man aged 45-60 years who received an inactivated influenza vaccine. Each CDR3 is given with its conserved first and last residue. Each record gives: V gene, J gene, D gene, clone size, CDR3 protein, CDR3 DNA. The D gene is left open where the match is weak. The size field is filled for only some rows; it gives once, few, many or a size class.

>TRBV6-2/TRBV6-3|TRBJ2-1|NA|few
CASRPGLPGNEQFF
TGTGCCAGCAGACCGGGACTCCCGGGCAATGAGCAGTTCTTC
>TRBV12-3/TRBV12-4|TRBJ1-1|NA|NA
CASSLNNPGTEAFF
TGTGCCAGCAGTTTGAATAACCCAGGCACTGAAGCTTTCTTT
>TRBV7-3|TRBJ1-2|NA|NA
CASSLTPGLEGYTF
TGTGCCAGCAGCTTAACCCCAGGGTTGGAGGGCTACACCTTC
>TRBV20-1|TRBJ2-1|TRBD2|few
CSASLAGLNEQFF
TGCAGTGCTAGTCTAGCGGGGCTCAATGAGCAGTTCTTC
>TRBV7-9|TRBJ1-3|NA|few
CASSSGSDSGNTIYF
TGTGCCAGCAGCTCAGGTAGCGACTCTGGAAACACCATATATTTT
>TRBV7-2|TRBJ2-3|TRBD2|many
CASSLVGLAGGQDTQYF
TGTGCCAGCAGCTTAGTTGGTCTAGCGGGAGGTCAAGATACGCAGTATTTT
>TRBV7-3|TRBJ2-3|NA|few
CASSLMRSQTDTQYF
TGTGCCAGCAGCTTAATGCGGAGCCAAACAGATACGCAGTATTTT
>TRBV6-2/TRBV6-3|TRBJ2-7|TRBD1|NA
CASRWTGGNVDEQYF
TGTGCCAGCAGATGGACAGGGGGCAATGTCGACGAGCAGTACTTC
>TRBV3-1|TRBJ2-3|TRBD1|NA
CASSHRDRGYTQYF
TGTGCCAGCAGCCACCGGGACAGGGGGTATACGCAGTATTTT
>TRBV20-1|TRBJ1-2|TRBD1|NA
CSARAGGQRNRGYTF
TGCAGTGCTAGAGCGGGGGGACAGAGGAATAGGGGCTACACCTTC
>TRBV29-1|TRBJ2-1|NA|few
CSVEQYNEQFF
TGCAGCGTTGAACAATACAATGAGCAGTTCTTC
>TRBV20-1|TRBJ2-3|TRBD2|few
CSARVLAGTTDTQYF
TGCAGTGCTAGAGTCCTAGCGGGGACCACAGATACGCAGTATTTT
>TRBV29-1|TRBJ2-1|NA|NA
CSVEEGEGGEFF
TGCAGCGTTGAAGAAGGAGAGGGTGGGGAGTTCTTC
>TRBV20-1|TRBJ1-4|TRBD1|few
CSARGAGGGKLFF
TGCAGTGCTAGAGGGGCAGGGGGCGGAAAACTGTTTTTT
>TRBV20-1|TRBJ2-1|NA|few
CSARRGAPDNEQFF
TGCAGTGCTAGAAGGGGGGCGCCGGACAATGAGCAGTTCTTC
>TRBV5-1|TRBJ1-6|TRBD1|few
CASSPGQSDSPLHF
TGCGCCAGCAGCCCGGGACAGAGCGATTCACCCCTCCACTTT
>TRBV7-9|TRBJ1-4|TRBD1|NA
CASSFTGGAGNEKLFF
TGTGCCAGCAGCTTTACAGGGGGCGCCGGTAATGAAAAACTGTTTTTT
>TRBV5-1|TRBJ2-3|TRBD1|NA
CASSLAGQGAADTQYF
TGCGCCAGCAGCTTGGCCGGACAGGGGGCGGCAGATACGCAGTATTTT
>TRBV27|TRBJ2-5|NA|few
CASRHQGGETQYF
TGTGCCAGCAGACACCAGGGAGGAGAGACCCAGTACTTC
>TRBV4-2|TRBJ1-1|NA|few
CASSQRLGNTEAFF
TGTGCCAGCAGCCAACGTTTAGGGAACACTGAAGCTTTCTTT
>TRBV25-1|TRBJ2-1|TRBD2|few
CASSEWGSGSSYNEQFF
TGTGCCAGCAGTGAATGGGGTAGCGGGAGTTCCTACAATGAGCAGTTCTTC
>TRBV29-1|TRBJ2-3|TRBD2|few
CSVAGKVTDTQYF
TGCAGCGTAGCGGGGAAGGTAACAGATACGCAGTATTTT
>TRBV29-1|TRBJ2-1|NA|few
CSVTSRLVGNEQFF
TGCAGCGTGACCTCCCGACTAGTAGGTAATGAGCAGTTCTTC
>TRBV29-1|TRBJ2-3|NA|few
CSAEIRYTPTDTQYF
TGCAGCGCCGAAATTCGATATACTCCCACAGATACGCAGTATTTT
>TRBV4-2|TRBJ2-3|NA|few
CASSQDKGGVSDTQYF
TGTGCCAGCAGCCAAGATAAGGGTGGGGTCTCGGATACGCAGTATTTT
>TRBV12-3/TRBV12-4|TRBJ2-1|TRBD2|NA
CASTPSGATYNEQFF
TGTGCCAGCACCCCCAGCGGGGCCACCTACAATGAGCAGTTCTTC
>TRBV5-5|TRBJ2-7|NA|NA
CASSLIQVYEQYF
TGTGCCAGCAGCTTGATACAGGTCTACGAGCAGTACTTC
>TRBV6-2/TRBV6-3|TRBJ2-6|NA|NA
CASSPSSLPGANVLTF
TGTGCCAGCAGTCCCTCTTCCCTACCGGGGGCCAACGTCCTGACTTTC
>TRBV20-1|TRBJ2-3|TRBD2|NA
CSARAGTTTDTQYF
TGCAGTGCTAGAGCCGGGACTACCACAGATACGCAGTATTTT
>TRBV14|TRBJ2-1|TRBD2|NA
CASSQVNAGGLYEQFF
TGTGCCAGCAGCCAAGTCAATGCGGGGGGGCTATATGAGCAGTTCTTC
>TRBV7-2|TRBJ1-3|TRBD1|NA
CASSWATGTLNTIYF
TGTGCCAGCAGCTGGGCGACAGGGACTCTAAACACCATATATTTT
>TRBV5-1|TRBJ2-7|NA|NA
CASSFEGGYEQYF
TGCGCCAGCAGCTTTGAAGGGGGCTACGAGCAGTACTTC
>TRBV29-1|TRBJ2-5|TRBD2|few
CSGLRLAGGETQYF
TGCAGCGGATTAAGACTAGCGGGAGGAGAGACCCAGTACTTC
>TRBV4-3|TRBJ2-1|TRBD2|NA
CASSHETSWGYNEQFF
TGCGCCAGCAGCCACGAGACTAGCTGGGGATACAATGAGCAGTTCTTC
>TRBV2|TRBJ2-6|TRBD2|few
CASSEGGGFGANVLTF
TGTGCCAGCAGTGAAGGGGGGGGATTTGGGGCCAACGTCCTGACTTTC
>TRBV19|TRBJ2-2|NA|NA
CASSGLSNTGELFF
TGTGCCAGTAGCGGACTTTCGAACACCGGGGAGCTGTTTTTT
>TRBV7-2|TRBJ2-7|TRBD2|NA
CASSYTSGRLYEQYF
TGTGCCAGCAGCTACACTAGCGGGAGGCTCTACGAGCAGTACTTC
>TRBV12-3/TRBV12-4|TRBJ1-1|NA|many
CASSLYGGTEAFF
TGTGCCAGCAGTTTGTACGGGGGCACTGAAGCTTTCTTT
>TRBV5-1|TRBJ1-6|TRBD1|many
CASSLGQGGNSPLHF
TGCGCCAGCAGCTTGGGACAGGGAGGGAATTCACCCCTCCACTTT
>TRBV20-1|TRBJ1-2|TRBD1|few
CSAKPGQTYGYTF
TGCAGTGCTAAACCGGGACAGACCTATGGCTACACCTTC
>TRBV28|TRBJ2-6|NA|NA
CASSLLTGTNVLTF
TGTGCCAGCAGTTTACTGACAGGAACCAACGTCCTGACTTTC
>TRBV24-1|TRBJ1-2|TRBD1|few
CATSDLGERDRVCYTF
TGTGCCACCAGTGATTTAGGGGAGCGGGACAGGGTCTGCTACACCTTC
>TRBV10-3|TRBJ2-7|NA|NA
CAISEAESSYEQYF
TGTGCCATCAGTGAGGCCGAGAGCTCCTACGAGCAGTACTTC
>TRBV10-3|TRBJ2-7|NA|NA
CAIRGDTPNEQYF
TGTGCCATCAGGGGGGACACACCTAACGAGCAGTACTTC
>TRBV5-1|TRBJ1-4|TRBD1|few
CASSLALTGGAGEKLFF
TGCGCCAGCAGCTTGGCCTTGACAGGGGGCGCAGGTGAAAAACTGTTTTTT
>TRBV20-1|TRBJ2-5|TRBD2|NA
CSVAGLDQETQYF
TGCAGTGTAGCGGGCTTAGACCAAGAGACCCAGTACTTC
>TRBV12-3/TRBV12-4|TRBJ2-7|NA|NA
CASSFFLYEQYF
TGTGCCAGCAGTTTCTTCTTGTACGAGCAGTACTTC
>TRBV7-3|TRBJ2-7|NA|NA
CASSLTREGEQYF
TGTGCCAGCAGCTTAACCAGGGAAGGCGAGCAGTACTTC
>TRBV4-3|TRBJ2-7|TRBD1|NA
CASSQDPTGDPAYEQYF
TGCGCCAGCAGCCAAGATCCCACAGGGGATCCCGCCTACGAGCAGTACTTC
>TRBV12-3/TRBV12-4|TRBJ1-4|TRBD1|few
CASSLIRGGNEKLFF
TGTGCCAGCAGTTTAATCAGGGGGGGAAATGAAAAACTGTTTTTT
>TRBV28|TRBJ2-3|TRBD2|few
CASTRGGLAGADTQYF
TGTGCCAGCACCCGAGGCGGACTAGCGGGAGCGGATACGCAGTATTTT
>TRBV21-1|TRBJ2-7|NA|NA
CASSTQETYEQYF
TGTGCCAGCAGCACCCAGGAGACCTACGAGCAGTACTTC